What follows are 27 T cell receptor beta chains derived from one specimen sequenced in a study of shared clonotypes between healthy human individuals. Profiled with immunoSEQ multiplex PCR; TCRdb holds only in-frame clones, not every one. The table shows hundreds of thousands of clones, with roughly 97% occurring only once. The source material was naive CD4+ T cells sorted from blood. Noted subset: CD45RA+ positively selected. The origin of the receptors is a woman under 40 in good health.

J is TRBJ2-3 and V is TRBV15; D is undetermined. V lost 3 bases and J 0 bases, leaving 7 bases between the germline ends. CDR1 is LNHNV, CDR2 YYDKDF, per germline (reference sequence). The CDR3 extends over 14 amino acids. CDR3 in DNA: TGTGCCACCAGCAGGGCGGTGAGCACAGATACGCAGTATTTT. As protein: CATSRAVSTDTQYF.

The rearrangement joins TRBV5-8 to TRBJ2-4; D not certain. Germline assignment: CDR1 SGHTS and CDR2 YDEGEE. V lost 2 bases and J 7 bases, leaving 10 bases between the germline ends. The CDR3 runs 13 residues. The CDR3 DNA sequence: TGTGCCAGCAGCTTTCCAGAGCCCAACATTCAGTACTTC. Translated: CASSFPEPNIQYF.

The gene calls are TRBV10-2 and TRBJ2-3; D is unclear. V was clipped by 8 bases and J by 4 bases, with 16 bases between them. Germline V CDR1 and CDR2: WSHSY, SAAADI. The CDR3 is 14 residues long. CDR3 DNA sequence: TGCGCCAGCTACAACTCGGGCAGAGCAGATACGCAGTATTTT. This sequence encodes CASYNSGRADTQYF.

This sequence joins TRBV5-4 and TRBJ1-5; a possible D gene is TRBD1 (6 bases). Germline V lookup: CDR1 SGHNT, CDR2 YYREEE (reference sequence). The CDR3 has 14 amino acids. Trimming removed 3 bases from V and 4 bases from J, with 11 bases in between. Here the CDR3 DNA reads TGTGCCAGCAGCTATGGGGGCGGTAATCAGCCCCAGCATTTT. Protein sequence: CASSYGGGNQPQHF.

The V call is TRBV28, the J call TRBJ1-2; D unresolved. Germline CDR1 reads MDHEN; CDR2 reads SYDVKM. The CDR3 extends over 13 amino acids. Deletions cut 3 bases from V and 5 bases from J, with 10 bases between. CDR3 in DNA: TGTGCCAGCAGTTTCCAGAGCCTTTATGGCTACACCTTC. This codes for CASSFQSLYGYTF.

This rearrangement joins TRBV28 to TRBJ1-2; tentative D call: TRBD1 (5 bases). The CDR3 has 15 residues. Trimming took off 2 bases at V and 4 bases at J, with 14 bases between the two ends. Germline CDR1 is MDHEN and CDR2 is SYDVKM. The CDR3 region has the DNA TGTGCCAGCAGTTTACCGGGGCTTGACGTCTATGGCTACACCTTC. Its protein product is CASSLPGLDVYGYTF.

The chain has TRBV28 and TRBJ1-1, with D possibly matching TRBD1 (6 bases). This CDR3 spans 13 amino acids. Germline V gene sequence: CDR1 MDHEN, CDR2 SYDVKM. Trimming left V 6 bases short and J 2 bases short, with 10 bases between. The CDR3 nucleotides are TGTGCCAGCAGCCAGGACAGCAACACTGAAGCTTTCTTT. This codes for CASSQDSNTEAFF.

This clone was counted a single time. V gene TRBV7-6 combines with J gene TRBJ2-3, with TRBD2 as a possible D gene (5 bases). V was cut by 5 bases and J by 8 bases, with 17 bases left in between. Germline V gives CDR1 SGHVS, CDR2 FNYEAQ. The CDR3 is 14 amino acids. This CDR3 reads CASSPGGGAVTQYF. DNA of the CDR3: TGTGCCAGCAGCCCTGGCGGCGGAGCGGTTACGCAGTATTTT.

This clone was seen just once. CDR3 sequence (DNA): TGTGCCAGCAGCCCAAGGACAGACTTGAACACTGAAGCTTTCTTT. It encodes CASSPRTDLNTEAFF. The V and J genes are TRBV7-2 and TRBJ1-1; a possible D gene is TRBD1 (6 bases). V was pared by 5 bases and J by 0 bases, with 13 bases between. CDR1 and CDR2 (germline): SGHTA, FQGNSA. This CDR3 spans 15 amino acids.

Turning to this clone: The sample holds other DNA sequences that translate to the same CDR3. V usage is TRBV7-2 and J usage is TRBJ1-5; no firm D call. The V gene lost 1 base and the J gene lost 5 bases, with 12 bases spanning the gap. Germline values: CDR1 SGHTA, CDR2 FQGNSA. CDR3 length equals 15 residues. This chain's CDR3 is CASSLGGGRYQPQHF. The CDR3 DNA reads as TGTGCCAGCAGCTTAGGAGGCGGCCGGTATCAGCCCCAGCATTTT. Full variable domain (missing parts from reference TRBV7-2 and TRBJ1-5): GAGVSQSPSNKVTEKGKDVELRCDPISGHTALYWYRQSLGQGLEFLIYFQGNSAPDKSGLPSDRFSAERTGGSVSTLTIQRTQQEDSAVYLCASSLGGGRYQPQHFGDGTRLSIL.

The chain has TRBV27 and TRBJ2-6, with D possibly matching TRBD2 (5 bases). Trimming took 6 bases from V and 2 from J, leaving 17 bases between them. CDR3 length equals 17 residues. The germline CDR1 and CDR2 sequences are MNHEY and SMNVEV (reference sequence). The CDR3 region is CASSPQAVSAGANVLTF. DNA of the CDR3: TGTGCCAGCAGCCCCCAAGCGGTGAGCGCTGGGGCCAACGTCCTGACTTTC. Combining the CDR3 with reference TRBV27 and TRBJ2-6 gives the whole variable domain EAQVTQNPRYLITVTGKKLTVTCSQNMNHEYMSWYRQDPGLGLRQIYYSMNVEVTDKGDVPEGYKVSRKEKRNFPLILESPSPNQTSLYFCASSPQAVSAGANVLTFGAGSRLTVL.

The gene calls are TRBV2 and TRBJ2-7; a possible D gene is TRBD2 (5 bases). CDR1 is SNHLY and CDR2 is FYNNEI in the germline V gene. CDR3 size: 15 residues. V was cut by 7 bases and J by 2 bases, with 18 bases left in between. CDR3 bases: TGTGCCAGCACCGAGGTAAACAGCGGAACCTACGAGCAGTACTTC. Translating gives CASTEVNSGTYEQYF.

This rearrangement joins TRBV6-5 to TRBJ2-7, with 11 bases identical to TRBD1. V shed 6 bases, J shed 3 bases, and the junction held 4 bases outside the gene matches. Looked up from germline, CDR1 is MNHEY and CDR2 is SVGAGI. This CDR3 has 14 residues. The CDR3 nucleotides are TGTGCCAGCAGGTCCGGGACAGGGGGCTACGAGCAGTACTTC. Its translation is CASRSGTGGYEQYF.

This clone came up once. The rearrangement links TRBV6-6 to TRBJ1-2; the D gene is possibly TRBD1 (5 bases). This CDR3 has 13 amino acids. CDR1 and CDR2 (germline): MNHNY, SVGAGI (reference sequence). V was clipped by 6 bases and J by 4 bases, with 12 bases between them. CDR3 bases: TGTGCCAGCAGAGTCGGGGGATCCTATGGCTACACCTTC. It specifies CASRVGGSYGYTF.

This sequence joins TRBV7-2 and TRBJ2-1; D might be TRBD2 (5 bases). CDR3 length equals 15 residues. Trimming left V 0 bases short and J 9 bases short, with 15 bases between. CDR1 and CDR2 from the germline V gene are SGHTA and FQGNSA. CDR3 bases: TGTGCCAGCAGCTTAGCTCTTCATGGACTGGCTGAGCAGTTCTTC. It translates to CASSLALHGLAEQFF.

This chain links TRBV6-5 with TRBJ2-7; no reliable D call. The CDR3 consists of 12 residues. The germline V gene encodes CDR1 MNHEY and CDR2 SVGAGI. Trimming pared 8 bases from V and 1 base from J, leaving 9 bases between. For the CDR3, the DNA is TGTGCCAGCTCTGGTCCATCCTACGAGCAGTACTTC. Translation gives CASSGPSYEQYF.

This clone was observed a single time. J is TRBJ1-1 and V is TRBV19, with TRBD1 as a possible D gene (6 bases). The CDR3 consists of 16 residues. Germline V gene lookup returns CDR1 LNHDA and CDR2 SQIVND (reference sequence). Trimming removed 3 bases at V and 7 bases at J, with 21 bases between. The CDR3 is CASSIPKGTGSNEAFF. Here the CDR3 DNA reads TGTGCCAGTAGTATTCCCAAGGGTACAGGGTCGAATGAAGCTTTCTTT.

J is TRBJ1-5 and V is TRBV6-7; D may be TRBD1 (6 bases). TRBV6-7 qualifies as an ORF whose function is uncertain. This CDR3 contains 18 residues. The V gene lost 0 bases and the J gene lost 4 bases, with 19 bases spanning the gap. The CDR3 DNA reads TGTGCCAGCAGTTACTCGCGGGGGGGCCAATACCAAAATCAGCCCCAGCATTTT. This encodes CASSYSRGGQYQNQPQHF.

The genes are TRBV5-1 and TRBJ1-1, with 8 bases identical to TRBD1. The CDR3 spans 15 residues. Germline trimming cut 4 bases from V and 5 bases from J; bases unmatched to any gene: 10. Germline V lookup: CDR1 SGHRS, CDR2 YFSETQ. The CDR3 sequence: CASSQQGAGVTEAFF. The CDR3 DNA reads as TGCGCCAGCAGCCAGCAGGGGGCAGGAGTGACTGAAGCTTTCTTT.

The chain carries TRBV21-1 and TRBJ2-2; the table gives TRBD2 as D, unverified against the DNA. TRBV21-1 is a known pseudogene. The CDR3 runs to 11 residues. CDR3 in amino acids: CASSPCKELFF. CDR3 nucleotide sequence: TGTGCCAGCAGCCCCTGTAAAGAGCTGTTTTTT.

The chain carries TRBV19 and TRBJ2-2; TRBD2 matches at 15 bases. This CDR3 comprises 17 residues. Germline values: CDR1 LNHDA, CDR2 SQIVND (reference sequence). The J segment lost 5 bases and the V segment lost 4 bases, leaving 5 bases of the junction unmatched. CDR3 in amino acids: CASSRGLAGGRTGELFF. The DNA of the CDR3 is TGTGCCAGTAGTAGGGGACTAGCGGGAGGTCGGACCGGGGAGCTGTTTTTT.

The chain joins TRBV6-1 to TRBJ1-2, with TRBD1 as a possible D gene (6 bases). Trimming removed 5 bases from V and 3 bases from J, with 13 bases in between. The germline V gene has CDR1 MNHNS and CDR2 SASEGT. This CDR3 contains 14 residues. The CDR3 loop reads CASSLDSLYYGYTF. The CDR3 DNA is TGTGCCAGCAGTTTGGACAGCCTGTACTATGGCTACACCTTC.

As DNA, the CDR3 is TGTGCCAGCAACATCAGTCCAGGGTCCTCCTACGAGCAGTACTTC. It encodes CASNISPGSSYEQYF. The chain is built from TRBV27 and TRBJ2-5; weak D call: TRBD1 (5 bases). The end of the DNA aligns better with TRBJ2-7, so the J call may be wrong. Germline CDR1 reads MNHEY; CDR2 reads SMNVEV (reference sequence). This CDR3 has 15 residues.

DNA for the CDR3: TGTGCCAGCAGCTCGAAGACAGGGAGGTTCACTGAAGCTTTCTTT. This sequence encodes CASSSKTGRFTEAFF. This sequence joins TRBV7-9 and TRBJ1-1, with 7 bases aligning to TRBD1. The CDR3 runs 15 residues. Germline CDR1 reads SEHNR; CDR2 reads FQNEAQ (reference sequence). The junction had 9 bases not matched to a gene; V was cut back by 4 bases and J by 4 bases.

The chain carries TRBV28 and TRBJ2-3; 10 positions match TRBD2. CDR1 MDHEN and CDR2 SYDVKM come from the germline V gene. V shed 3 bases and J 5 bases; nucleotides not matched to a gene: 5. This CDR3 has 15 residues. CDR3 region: CASSLGAGGVDTQYF. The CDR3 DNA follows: TGTGCCAGCAGTTTGGGAGCGGGAGGGGTAGATACGCAGTATTTT.

This CDR3 reads CASSDSLQLQPQHF. In DNA, the CDR3 is TGTGCCAGCAGTGATTCCTTACAGCTTCAGCCCCAGCATTTT. The rearrangement links TRBV2 to TRBJ1-5, with no clear D. The germline V gene encodes CDR1 SNHLY and CDR2 FYNNEI. Trimming left V 3 bases short and J 6 bases short, with 12 bases between. The CDR3 loop spans 14 amino acids.

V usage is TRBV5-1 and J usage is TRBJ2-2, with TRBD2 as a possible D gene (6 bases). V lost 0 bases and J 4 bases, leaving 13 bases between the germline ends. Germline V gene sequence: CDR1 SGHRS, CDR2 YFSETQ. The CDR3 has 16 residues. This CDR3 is CASSLAEQTSTGELFF. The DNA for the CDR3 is TGCGCCAGCAGCTTGGCCGAGCAGACTAGCACCGGGGAGCTGTTTTTT.